This T cell receptor beta chain comes out of a study of CXCR3-negative and CXCR3-positive naive CD8 T cells. Study results and limitations: Compared with CXCR3-negative naive cells, CXCR3-positive naive cells showed more hydrophobic TRB CDR3s. The naive subsets expressed comparable surface CD5, and the authors inferred TCR strength from TRB CDR3 properties. Naive subsets were similarly diverse, while memory CD8+ repertoires were much less diverse.

On this clonotype: The antigen is undetermined.

The germline V gene has CDR1 SEHNR and CDR2 FQNEAQ (reference sequence). The CDR3 is made up of 14 amino acids. Per CD8+ T cell subset, triplicate sorts of 300,000 cells each were done. The authors gated naive CD8+ T cells as CD45RO-CCR7+CD27+CD95-. The method, 5' RACE with UMI labels, was used to prepare the TRB cDNA libraries. From its re-call of the 5' RACE reads, TCRdb lists each CDR3 protein once, without DNA. Its table records some 120,000 distinct CDR3 sequences. The chain uses TRBV7-9 and TRBJ2-7; TCRdb proposes TRBD1, but this gene call is untestable without DNA. The TCR originated in a human donor in good health. Some clones in this sample may be carry-over from other donors' samples. Sequenced sample: naive CXCR3+ CD8+ T cells from blood. Subset noted: CD45RO-CCR7+CD27+CD95- naive CD8+ T cells expressing CXCR3 (TNR3+). CDR3 loop: CASSHRDRASEQYF.